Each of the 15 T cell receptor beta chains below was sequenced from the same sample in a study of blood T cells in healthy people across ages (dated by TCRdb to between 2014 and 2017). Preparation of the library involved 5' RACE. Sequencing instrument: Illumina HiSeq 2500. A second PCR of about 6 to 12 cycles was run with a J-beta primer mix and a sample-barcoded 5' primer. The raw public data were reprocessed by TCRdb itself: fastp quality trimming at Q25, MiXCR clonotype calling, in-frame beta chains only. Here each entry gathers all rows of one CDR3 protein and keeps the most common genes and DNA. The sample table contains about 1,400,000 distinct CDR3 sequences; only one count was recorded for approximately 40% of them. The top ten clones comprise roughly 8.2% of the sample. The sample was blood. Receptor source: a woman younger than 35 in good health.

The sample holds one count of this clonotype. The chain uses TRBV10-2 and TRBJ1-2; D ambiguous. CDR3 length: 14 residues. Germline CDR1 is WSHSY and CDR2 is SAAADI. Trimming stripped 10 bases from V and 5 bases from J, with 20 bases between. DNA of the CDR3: TGCGCCACCAGCCAGTTCGGAGGGAGTTATGGCTACACCTTC. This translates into CATSQFGGSYGYTF.

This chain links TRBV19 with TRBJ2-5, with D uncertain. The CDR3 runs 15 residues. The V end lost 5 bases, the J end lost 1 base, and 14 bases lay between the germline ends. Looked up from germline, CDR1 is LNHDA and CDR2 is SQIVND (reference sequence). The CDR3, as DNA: TGTGCCAGTAGTCGAGGACGAGCGACCCAAGAGACCCAGTACTTC. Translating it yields CASSRGRATQETQYF.

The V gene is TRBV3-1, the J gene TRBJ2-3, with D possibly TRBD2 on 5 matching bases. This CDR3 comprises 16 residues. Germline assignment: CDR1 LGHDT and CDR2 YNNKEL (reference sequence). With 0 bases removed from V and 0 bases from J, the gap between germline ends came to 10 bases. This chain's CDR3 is CASSQDAEASTDTQYF. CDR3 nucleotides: TGTGCCAGCAGCCAAGATGCGGAGGCCAGCACAGATACGCAGTATTTT.

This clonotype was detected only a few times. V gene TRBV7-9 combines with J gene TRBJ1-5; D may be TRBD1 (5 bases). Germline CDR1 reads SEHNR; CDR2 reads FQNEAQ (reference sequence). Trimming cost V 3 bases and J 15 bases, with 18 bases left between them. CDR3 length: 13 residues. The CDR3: CASSLGDSIQRHF. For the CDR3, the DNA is TGTGCCAGCAGCTTGGGTGACAGCATCCAACGGCATTTT.

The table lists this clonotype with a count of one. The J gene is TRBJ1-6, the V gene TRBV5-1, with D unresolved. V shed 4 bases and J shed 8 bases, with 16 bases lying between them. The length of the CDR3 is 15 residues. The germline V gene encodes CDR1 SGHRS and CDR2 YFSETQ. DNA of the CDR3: TGCGCCAGCAGCATAGGACCGGTTGTTGATTCACCCCTCCACTTT. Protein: CASSIGPVVDSPLHF.

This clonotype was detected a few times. CDR3 coding DNA: TGTGCCAGCAGCACAGTTAGTTGGGGCACAGATACGCAGTATTTT. Translating it yields CASSTVSWGTDTQYF. The rearrangement joins TRBV3-1 to TRBJ2-3; D unresolved. Trimming shortened V by 5 bases and J by 1 base, and 13 bases separated the two germline ends. This CDR3 has 15 residues. Germline lookup yields CDR1 LGHDT and CDR2 YNNKEL (reference sequence).

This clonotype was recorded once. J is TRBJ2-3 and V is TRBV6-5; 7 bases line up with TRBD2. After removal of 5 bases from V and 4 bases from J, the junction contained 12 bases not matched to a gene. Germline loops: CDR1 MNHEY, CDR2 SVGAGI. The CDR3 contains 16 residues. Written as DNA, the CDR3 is TGTGCCAGCAGTCCTTTGGGGGGGAATCCGCCAGATACGCAGTATTTT. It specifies CASSPLGGNPPDTQYF.

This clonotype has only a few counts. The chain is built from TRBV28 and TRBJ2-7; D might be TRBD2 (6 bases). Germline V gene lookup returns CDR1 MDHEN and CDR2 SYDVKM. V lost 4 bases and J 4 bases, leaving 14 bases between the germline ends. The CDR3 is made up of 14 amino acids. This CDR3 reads CASSYYGGAYEQYF. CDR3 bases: TGTGCCAGCAGTTATTACGGGGGTGCATACGAGCAGTACTTC.

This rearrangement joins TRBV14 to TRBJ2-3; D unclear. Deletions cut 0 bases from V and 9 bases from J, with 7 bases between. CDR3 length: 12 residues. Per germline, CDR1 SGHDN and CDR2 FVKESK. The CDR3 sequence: CASSQDGRTQYF. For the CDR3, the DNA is TGTGCCAGCAGCCAAGACGGCCGCACGCAGTATTTT.

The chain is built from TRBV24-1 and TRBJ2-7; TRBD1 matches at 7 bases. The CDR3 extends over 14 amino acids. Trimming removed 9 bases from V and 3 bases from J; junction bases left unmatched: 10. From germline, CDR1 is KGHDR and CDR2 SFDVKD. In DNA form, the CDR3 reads TGTGCCACCCAAGCCGAAGGGGGCAGCTACGAGCAGTACTTC. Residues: CATQAEGGSYEQYF.

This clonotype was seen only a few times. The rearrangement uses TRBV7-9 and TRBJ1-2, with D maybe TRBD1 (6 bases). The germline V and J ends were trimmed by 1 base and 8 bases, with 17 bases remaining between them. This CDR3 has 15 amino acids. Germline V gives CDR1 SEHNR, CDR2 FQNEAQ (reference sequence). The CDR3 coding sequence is TGTGCCAGCAGCTTAGGCCCGGGACAAGGGCTGGGCTACACCTTC. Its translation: CASSLGPGQGLGYTF.

This CDR3 is CASSGSVSTGELFF. The CDR3 DNA is TGTGCCAGCAGTGGTTCTGTAAGCACCGGGGAGCTGTTTTTT. This chain links TRBV2 with TRBJ2-2; no clear D. Germline CDR1 is SNHLY and CDR2 is FYNNEI. The CDR3 spans 14 residues. V was shortened by 4 bases and J by 4 bases, with 10 bases between the two germline ends.

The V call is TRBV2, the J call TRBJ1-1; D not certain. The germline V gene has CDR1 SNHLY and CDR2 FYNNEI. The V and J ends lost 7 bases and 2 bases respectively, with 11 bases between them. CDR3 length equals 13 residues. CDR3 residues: CASIAAGNTEAFF. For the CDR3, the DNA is TGTGCCAGCATTGCCGCCGGTAACACTGAAGCTTTCTTT.

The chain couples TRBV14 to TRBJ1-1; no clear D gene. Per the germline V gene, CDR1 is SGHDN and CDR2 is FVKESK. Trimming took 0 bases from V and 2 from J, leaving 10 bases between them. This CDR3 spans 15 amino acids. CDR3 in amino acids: CASSQDNGDNTEAFF. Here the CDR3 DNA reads TGTGCCAGCAGCCAAGATAATGGGGATAACACTGAAGCTTTCTTT.

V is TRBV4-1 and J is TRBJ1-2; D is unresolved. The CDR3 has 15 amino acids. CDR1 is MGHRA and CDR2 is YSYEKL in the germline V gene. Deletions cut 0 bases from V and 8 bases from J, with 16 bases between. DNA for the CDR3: TGCGCCAGCAGCCAAGAGGGTCGGGGTCCATACGGCTACACCTTC. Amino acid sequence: CASSQEGRGPYGYTF.